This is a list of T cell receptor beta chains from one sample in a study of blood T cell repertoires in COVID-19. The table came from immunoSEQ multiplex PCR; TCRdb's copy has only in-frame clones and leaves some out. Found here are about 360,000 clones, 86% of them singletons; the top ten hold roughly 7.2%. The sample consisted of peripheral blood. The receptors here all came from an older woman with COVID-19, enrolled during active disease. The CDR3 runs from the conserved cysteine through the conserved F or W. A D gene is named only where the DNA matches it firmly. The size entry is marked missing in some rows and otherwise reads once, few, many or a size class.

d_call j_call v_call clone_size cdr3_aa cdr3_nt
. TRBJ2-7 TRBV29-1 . CSVEDPRGTLYEQYF TGCAGCGTTGAAGATCCTAGGGGGACGCTCTACGAGCAGTACTTC
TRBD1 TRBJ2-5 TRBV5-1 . CASSSGTGEQETQYF TGCGCCAGCAGCTCCGGGACAGGGGAACAAGAGACCCAGTACTTC
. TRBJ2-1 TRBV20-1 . CSAQTDAEQFF TGCAGTGCCCAGACAGACGCTGAGCAGTTCTTC
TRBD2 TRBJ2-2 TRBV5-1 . CASQYLAGENTGELFF TGCGCCAGCCAGTACTTAGCGGGGGAAAACACCGGGGAGCTGTTTTTT
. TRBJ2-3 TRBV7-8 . CASSLVPSASTDTQYF TGTGCCAGCAGCTTAGTCCCCAGCGCTAGCACAGATACGCAGTATTTT
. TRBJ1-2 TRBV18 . CASSPLAGSTYGYTF TGTGCCAGCTCACCATTGGCAGGGTCGACCTATGGCTACACCTTC
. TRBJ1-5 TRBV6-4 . CAAEGGFNQPQHF TGTGCCGCCGAGGGAGGATTCAATCAGCCCCAGCATTTT
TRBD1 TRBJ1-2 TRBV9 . CASSDRGQGLGYTF TGTGCCAGCAGCGATCGAGGACAGGGCCTCGGCTACACCTTC
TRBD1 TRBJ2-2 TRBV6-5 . CASRVQGVYTGELFF TGTGCCAGCAGGGTACAGGGGGTATACACCGGGGAGCTGTTTTTT
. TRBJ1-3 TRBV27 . CASSLREGNTIYF TGTGCCAGCAGTTTACGGGAGGGAAACACCATATATTTT
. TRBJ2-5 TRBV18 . CASSPVTGSPWETQYF TGTGCCAGCTCACCAGTCACAGGGTCCCCATGGGAGACCCAGTACTTC
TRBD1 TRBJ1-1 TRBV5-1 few CASSLGQGWDTEAFF TGCGCCAGCAGCTTGGGACAGGGGTGGGACACTGAAGCTTTCTTT
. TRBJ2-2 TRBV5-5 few CASSSQQGYTGELFF TGTGCCAGCAGCTCCCAACAGGGTTACACCGGGGAGCTGTTTTTT
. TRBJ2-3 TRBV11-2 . CASSLDLPPGSRTDTQYF TGTGCCAGCAGCTTAGATTTGCCCCCAGGGTCACGTACAGATACGCAGTATTTT
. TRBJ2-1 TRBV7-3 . CASSLNPPGSSYNEQFF TGTGCCAGCAGCTTAAACCCCCCGGGGAGCTCCTACAATGAGCAGTTCTTC
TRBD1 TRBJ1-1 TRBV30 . CAWSVQGAMRAEAFF TGTGCCTGGAGTGTACAGGGGGCTATGAGGGCTGAAGCTTTCTTT
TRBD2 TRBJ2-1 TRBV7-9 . CASSSSGAYNEQFF TGTGCCAGCAGCTCTAGCGGAGCCTACAATGAGCAGTTCTTC